This T cell receptor (beta chain) was captured by sequencing in a study of blood T cells in healthy people across ages. Study results and limitations: Versus aged donors, long-lived donors had higher diversity and more naive CD4+ cells. Across the age range, TCR beta diversity per million T cells fell in a roughly linear way.

This clonotype has more than one count but fewer than ten. The antigen is not known. Then a second PCR, running roughly 7 to 12 cycles, was carried out with a sample-barcoded 5' primer and a J-beta primer mix. Using its own MiXCR run on the 5' RACE reads, TCRdb lists one record per CDR3 protein. The data contain 650,000 to 1,000,000 distinct CDR3 sequences, around half of them seen just once; the ten biggest clones take up about a sixth. V dropped 1 base and J dropped 0; count of bases not matched to a gene: 9. There are 17 residues in the CDR3. The V gene's germline CDR1 is DFQATT and CDR2 SNEGSKA (reference sequence).

The chain couples TRBV20-1 to TRBJ2-3; 8 bases map to TRBD2. The TCR originated in an elderly man in good health. The sample consisted of blood. CDR3 bases: TGCAGTGCTAGAGCAAGCGGGGGCCGTATAAGCACAGATACGCAGTATTTT. Translation: CSARASGGRISTDTQYF.